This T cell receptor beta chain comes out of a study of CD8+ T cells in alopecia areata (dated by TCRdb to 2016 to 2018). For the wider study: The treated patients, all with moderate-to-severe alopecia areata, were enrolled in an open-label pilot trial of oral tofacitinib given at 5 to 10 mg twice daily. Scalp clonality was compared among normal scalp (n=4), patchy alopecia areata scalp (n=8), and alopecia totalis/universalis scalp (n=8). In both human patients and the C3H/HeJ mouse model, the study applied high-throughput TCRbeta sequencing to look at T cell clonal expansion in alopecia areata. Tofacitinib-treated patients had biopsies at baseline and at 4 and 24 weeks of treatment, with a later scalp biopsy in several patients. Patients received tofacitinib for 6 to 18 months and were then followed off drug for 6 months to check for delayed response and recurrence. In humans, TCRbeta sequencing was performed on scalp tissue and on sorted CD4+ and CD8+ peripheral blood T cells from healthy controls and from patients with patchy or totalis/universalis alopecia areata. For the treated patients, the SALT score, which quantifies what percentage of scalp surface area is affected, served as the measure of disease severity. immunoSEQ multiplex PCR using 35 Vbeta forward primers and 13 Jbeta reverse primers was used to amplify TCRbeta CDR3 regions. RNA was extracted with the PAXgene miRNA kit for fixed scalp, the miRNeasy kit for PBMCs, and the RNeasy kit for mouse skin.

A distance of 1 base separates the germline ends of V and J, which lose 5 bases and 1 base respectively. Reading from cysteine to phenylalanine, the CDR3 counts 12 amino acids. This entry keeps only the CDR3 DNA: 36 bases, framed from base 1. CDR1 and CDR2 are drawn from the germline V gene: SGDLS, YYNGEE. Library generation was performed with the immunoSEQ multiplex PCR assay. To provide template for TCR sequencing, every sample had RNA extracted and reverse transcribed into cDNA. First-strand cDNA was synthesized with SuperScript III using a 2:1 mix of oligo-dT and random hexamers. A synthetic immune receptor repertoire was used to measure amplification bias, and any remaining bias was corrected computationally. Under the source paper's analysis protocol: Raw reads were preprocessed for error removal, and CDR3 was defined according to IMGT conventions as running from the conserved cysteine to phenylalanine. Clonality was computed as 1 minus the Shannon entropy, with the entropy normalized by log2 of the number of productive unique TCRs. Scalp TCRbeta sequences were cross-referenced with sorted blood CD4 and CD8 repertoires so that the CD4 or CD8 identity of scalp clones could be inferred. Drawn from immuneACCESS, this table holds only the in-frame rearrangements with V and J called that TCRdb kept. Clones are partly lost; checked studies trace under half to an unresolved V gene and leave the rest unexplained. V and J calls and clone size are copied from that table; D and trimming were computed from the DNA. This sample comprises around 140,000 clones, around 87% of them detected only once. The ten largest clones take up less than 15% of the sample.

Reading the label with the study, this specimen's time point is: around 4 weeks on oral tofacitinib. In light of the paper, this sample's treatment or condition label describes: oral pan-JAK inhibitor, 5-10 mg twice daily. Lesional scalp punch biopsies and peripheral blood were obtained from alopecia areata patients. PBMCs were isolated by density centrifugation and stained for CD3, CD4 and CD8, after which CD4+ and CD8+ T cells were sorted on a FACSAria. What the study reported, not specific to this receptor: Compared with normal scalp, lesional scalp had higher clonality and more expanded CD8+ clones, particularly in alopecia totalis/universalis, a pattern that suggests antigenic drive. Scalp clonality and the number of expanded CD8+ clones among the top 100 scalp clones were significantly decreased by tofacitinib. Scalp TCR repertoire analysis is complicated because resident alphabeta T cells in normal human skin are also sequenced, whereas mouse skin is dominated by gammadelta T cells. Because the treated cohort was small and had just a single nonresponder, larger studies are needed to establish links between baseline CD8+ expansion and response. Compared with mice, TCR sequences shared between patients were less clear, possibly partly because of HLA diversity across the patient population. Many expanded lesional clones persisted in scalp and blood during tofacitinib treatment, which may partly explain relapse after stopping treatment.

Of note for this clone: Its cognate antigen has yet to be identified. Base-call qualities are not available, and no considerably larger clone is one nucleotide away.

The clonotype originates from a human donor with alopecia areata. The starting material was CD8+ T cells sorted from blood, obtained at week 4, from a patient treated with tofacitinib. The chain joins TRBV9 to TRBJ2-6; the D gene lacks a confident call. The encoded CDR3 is CASRSGANVLTF. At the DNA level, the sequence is TGTGCCAGCAGGTCTGGGGCCAACGTCCTGACTTTC.